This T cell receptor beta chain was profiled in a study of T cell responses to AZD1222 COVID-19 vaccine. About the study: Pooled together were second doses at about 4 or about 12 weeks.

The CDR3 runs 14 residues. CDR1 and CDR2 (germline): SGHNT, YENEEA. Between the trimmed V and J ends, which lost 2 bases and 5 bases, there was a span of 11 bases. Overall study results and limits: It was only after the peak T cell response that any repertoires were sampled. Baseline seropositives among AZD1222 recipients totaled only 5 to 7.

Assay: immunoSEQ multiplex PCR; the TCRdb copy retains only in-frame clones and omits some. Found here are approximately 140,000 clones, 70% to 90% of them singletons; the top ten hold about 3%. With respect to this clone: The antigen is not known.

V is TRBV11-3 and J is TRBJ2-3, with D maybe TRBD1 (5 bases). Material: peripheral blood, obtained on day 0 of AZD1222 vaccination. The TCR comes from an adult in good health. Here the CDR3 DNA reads TGTGCCAGCAGCTTACAGGGTTTAGGAGATACGCAGTATTTT. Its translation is CASSLQGLGDTQYF.